One and the same sample provided the 17 T cell receptor beta chains below, sequenced in a study of shared clonotypes between healthy human individuals. The method was immunoSEQ multiplex PCR; TCRdb's version includes in-frame clones alone and lacks a portion of them. The repertoire holds around 980,000 clones, with 75% to 85% as singletons. The sample taken for sequencing was memory CD4+ T cells from PBMCs. Subset reported: CD45RA-negative fraction. The receptor set was obtained from a man in his late teens or twenties in good health. Some clones in this sample may be carry-over from other donors' samples.

The chain employs TRBV9 and TRBJ2-1; 8 bases line up with TRBD2. Trimming cost V 5 bases and J 3 bases; bases outside gene matches: 7. The CDR3 runs to 15 residues. Germline lookup yields CDR1 SGDLS and CDR2 YYNGEE. The CDR3 sequence: CASSATSGVYNEQFF. DNA of the CDR3: TGTGCCAGCAGTGCCACTAGCGGAGTCTACAATGAGCAGTTCTTC. Full variable domain (rest looked up from reference TRBV9 and TRBJ2-1): DSGVTQTPKHLITATGQRVTLRCSPRSGDLSVYWYQQSLDQGLQFLIQYYNGEERAKGNILERFSAQQFPDLHSELNLSSLELGDSALYFCASSATSGVYNEQFFGPGTRLTVL.

This chain uses TRBV6-1 with TRBJ1-4; 9 bases align to TRBD1. This CDR3 comprises 16 residues. Trimming cost V 4 bases and J 5 bases; bases outside gene matches: 8. Per germline, CDR1 MNHNS and CDR2 SASEGT. This CDR3 is CASSGSGTGRNEKLFF. The CDR3 bases are TGTGCCAGCAGTGGCTCCGGGACAGGGAGGAATGAAAAACTGTTTTTT.

This clone was found a few times. The genes are TRBV30 and TRBJ2-7; D gene unclear. Trimming shortened V by 7 bases and J by 0 bases, and 13 bases separated the two germline ends. Germline CDR1 and CDR2: GTSNPN and SVGIG (reference sequence). This CDR3 region has 13 residues. CDR3 residues: CASKTASSYEQYF. CDR3 DNA sequence: TGTGCCTCTAAAACTGCTAGCTCCTACGAGCAGTACTTC.

The CDR3 DNA sequence: TGTGCCAGCAGCCATCAGAGTCAGGGGACAGATACGCAGTATTTT. It yields the protein CASSHQSQGTDTQYF. The V call is TRBV4-2, the J call TRBJ2-3; TRBD1 is a possible D gene (6 bases). The CDR3 spans 15 residues. Deletions cut 3 bases from V and 3 bases from J, with 13 bases between. Germline V gene lookup returns CDR1 LGHNA and CDR2 YNFKEQ.

The chain links TRBV28 to TRBJ1-2, with D maybe TRBD1 (6 bases). The CDR3 totals 18 residues. Trimming cost V 1 base and J 6 bases, with 24 bases left between them. Germline V gives CDR1 MDHEN, CDR2 SYDVKM. CDR3 sequence reads: CASSLLRGMGLLKDGYTF. CDR3 DNA: TGTGCCAGCAGTTTATTAAGGGGGATGGGGCTTCTTAAGGATGGCTACACCTTC.

Here the CDR3 reads CASSKVSEGHLNEKLFF. Here the CDR3 DNA reads TGTGCCAGCAGCAAAGTTTCCGAGGGACACCTTAATGAAAAACTGTTTTTT. The V and J genes are TRBV21-1 and TRBJ1-4; the DNA was not compared with TRBD1, the D call given in the table. TRBV21-1 is labeled a pseudogene. This CDR3 has 17 residues.

The rearrangement links TRBV6-5 to TRBJ1-1; D remains unclear. The germline V gene encodes CDR1 MNHEY and CDR2 SVGAGI. This CDR3 contains 11 residues. V lost 8 bases, J lost 10 bases, and 14 bases lay in between. CDR3 protein: CASGPGTGAFF. In DNA form, the CDR3 reads TGTGCCAGCGGTCCAGGTACGGGAGCTTTCTTT.

This chain links TRBV7-3 with TRBJ2-6, with TRBD1 matching over 7 bases. The CDR3 has 17 residues. Germline values: CDR1 SGHTA, CDR2 FQGTGA. Trimming at V came to 4 bases and at J to 1 base, leaving 7 bases not matched to a gene. The CDR3 sequence: CASSSRQGVSGANVLTF. The CDR3 bases are TGTGCCAGCAGCTCTCGACAGGGTGTATCTGGGGCCAACGTCCTGACTTTC.

The genes are TRBV11-2 and TRBJ1-4; 9 bases map to TRBD1. Germline trimming cut 3 bases from V and 3 bases from J; bases unmatched to any gene: 8. The CDR3 spans 17 residues. The V gene's germline CDR1 is SGHAT and CDR2 FQNNGV. CDR3 bases: TGTGCCAGCAGCTTGCGGGACAGGGTTGAGGCTAATGAAAAACTGTTTTTT. The encoded protein is CASSLRDRVEANEKLFF.

This clone showed up just a few times. The chain has TRBV5-1 and TRBJ2-5; TRBD2 matches at 15 bases. The CDR3 extends over 17 amino acids. Germline V gene lookup returns CDR1 SGHRS and CDR2 YFSETQ. V lost 3 bases and J lost 3; bases outside the gene matches: 6. The CDR3 nucleotides are TGCGCCAGCAGCTCTTCCGGACTAGCGGGAGGGAAAGAGACCCAGTACTTC. Protein product: CASSSSGLAGGKETQYF. Full variable domain (remainder filled in from reference TRBV5-1 and TRBJ2-5): KAGVTQTPRYLIKTRGQQVTLSCSPISGHRSVSWYQQTPGQGLQFLFEYFSETQRNKGNFPGRFSGRQFSNSRSEMNVSTLELGDSALYLCASSSSGLAGGKETQYFGPGTRLLVL.

The chain has TRBV4-1 and TRBJ2-3, with no clear D. This CDR3 has 15 residues. The germline CDR1 and CDR2 sequences are MGHRA and YSYEKL. The V and J ends lost 1 base and 1 base respectively, with 9 bases between them. The CDR3 is CASSQGYLGTDTQYF. CDR3 bases: TGCGCCAGCAGCCAAGGGTACCTTGGCACAGATACGCAGTATTTT.

This clone was recorded once. The genes are TRBV2 and TRBJ2-7, with 7 nucleotides matching TRBD2. The CDR3 sequence is 16 residues long. V was pared by 8 bases and J by 4 bases, with 17 bases of the junction left unmatched. Germline assignment: CDR1 SNHLY and CDR2 FYNNEI. The DNA of the CDR3 is TGTGCCAGCGACCTCCTTGGGGCGGGAGCACTTTACGAGCAGTACTTC. Translated, it gives CASDLLGAGALYEQYF.

This clone was detected ten times or more. The rearrangement links TRBV5-1 to TRBJ2-5, with 7 positions matching TRBD2. J was trimmed by 5 bases and V by 4 bases; bases with no gene match: 8. The CDR3 loop spans 14 amino acids. Germline lookup yields CDR1 SGHRS and CDR2 YFSETQ. CDR3 bases: TGCGCCAGCAGCCAGTTAGCGGGCGGTGAGACCCAGTACTTC. This sequence encodes CASSQLAGGETQYF.

This clone was detected once. The rearrangement uses TRBV6-1 and TRBJ2-1, with D possibly matching TRBD1 (6 bases). The germline CDR1 and CDR2 sequences are MNHNS and SASEGT. This CDR3 region has 12 residues. With 6 bases removed from V and 7 bases from J, the gap between germline ends came to 10 bases. This CDR3 is CASRPDRNEQFF. CDR3 nucleotide sequence: TGTGCCAGCAGGCCCGACAGGAATGAGCAGTTCTTC.

This clone came up a few times. This chain joins TRBV29-1 and TRBJ1-2, with a tentative D call TRBD1 (6 bases). V was shortened by 4 bases and J by 3 bases, with 18 bases between the two germline ends. Germline CDR1 and CDR2: SQVTM and ANQGSEA. The CDR3 sequence is 15 residues long. The CDR3 region is CSVVTPQQGYYGYTF. DNA of the CDR3: TGCAGCGTTGTCACCCCCCAACAGGGATACTATGGCTACACCTTC.

The chain is built from TRBV28 and TRBJ1-4, with a possible D match to TRBD1 (5 bases). The germline V gene encodes CDR1 MDHEN and CDR2 SYDVKM. The V end was cut by 5 bases, the J end by 7 bases, with 11 bases between. CDR3 length: 13 amino acids. The CDR3: CASSRGELEKLFF. For the CDR3, the DNA is TGTGCCAGCAGTCGGGGCGAACTTGAAAAACTGTTTTTT.

This clone was detected a few times. The chain couples TRBV7-3 to TRBJ2-6; TRBD1 matches at 7 bases. Germline V CDR1 and CDR2: SGHTA, FQGTGA. V dropped 4 bases and J dropped 0; count of bases not matched to a gene: 0. The CDR3 consists of 15 residues. The CDR3 sequence is CASSSGGSGANVLTF. CDR3 coding DNA: TGTGCCAGCAGCTCAGGGGGCTCTGGGGCCAACGTCCTGACTTTC.